This T cell receptor (beta chain) was captured in a study of CD8 T cells in Susac syndrome (dated by TCRdb to the late 2010s). Regarding the complete study: The study used repertoire sequencing to test whether antigen drove CD8+ T cell activation and differentiation in Susac syndrome. The research as a whole found: The number of individuals in the TCR sequencing and HLA analysis was acknowledged as relatively small.

High-throughput TCR beta sequencing profiled peripheral blood CD8+ and CD4+ T cells from healthy donors, Susac syndrome patients and multiple sclerosis patients. Healthy donors were included as age- and sex-matched controls. Bulk CD8+ and CD4+ T cells were purified magnetically by negative isolation, whereas CD8+ TEMRA cells were enriched by FACS. Blood was drawn into EDTA tubes, processed within 24 hours, and PBMCs were isolated by density gradient centrifugation. PBMCs intended for TCR sequencing were frozen in liquid nitrogen and were later thawed in a 37 degrees C water bath. The sorted or isolated CD4+, CD8+ and CD8+ TEMRA cells reached a purity of at least 90%. A remark on this clonotype: Its antigen remains unidentified. Base qualities are not at hand, and no much larger clone is one base apart.

RNA was extracted using the RNeasy kit, and roughly 0.5 to 1 microgram was reverse transcribed with random hexamers. The immunoSEQ multiplex PCR assay, which covers 54 Vbeta and 13 Jbeta segments, was used to amplify TCR beta CDR3 regions. PCR amplification bias was corrected by using a synthetic template baseline for primer optimization and computational correction. Turning to the authors' computational methods: Reads were annotated to V, D and J genes according to IMGT and were analyzed with immunoSEQ Analyzer, with only productive sequences retained. Clonality was calculated as one minus the Shannon entropy normalized by log2 of the number of productive unique sequences. For each patient and control, public and private clones were evaluated within the 100 most prevalent clones. Clones were defined as Susac-specific when absent from the healthy and MS cohorts, from approximately 1,100 published viral clones and from other ImmuneACCESS disease sequences. TCRdb reran the public reads through fastp at Q25 and MiXCR, keeping productive beta chains. Entries are consolidated by CDR3 protein sequence, retaining the most common genes and DNA. These V and J calls rely on TCRdb rather than the paper's analysis. A total of 160,000 or so distinct CDR3 sequences appear in this sample, roughly 93% of them only once. The top ten clones comprise more than 0.11% of the sample.

Sequenced: CD4+ T cells from PBMCs. This sequence originates from a human donor in good health.

The CDR3 corresponds to CASSLLTGNTQYF. The DNA sequence follows: TGTGCCAGCAGTCTACTGACAGGGAATACGCAGTATTTT. The sequence is built from TRBV12-3 or TRBV12-4 and TRBJ2-3; the central 7 bases match TRBD1. V and J are trimmed by 5 bases and 7 bases, and the gene matches miss 6 bases of the junction. The CDR3 starts with the cysteine, ends with the phenylalanine, and has 13 residues. Only the CDR3 DNA stays, 39 bases, in frame from base 1.